This TCR beta chain derives from a study of neurological immune-mediated disorders (dated by TCRdb to the late 2010s). With respect to the entire study: Of the roughly 35 multiple sclerosis patients, about 30 had relapsing-remitting MS and 3 had secondary progressive MS. Peripheral blood TCR-beta repertoires from patients with HTLV-I-associated myelopathy (HAM/TSP), patients with multiple sclerosis, and healthy controls were compared in the study using UMI-based sequencing. The approximately 110 TCR-beta libraries included longitudinal samples, technical triplicates and paired sorted CD4+ and CD8+ T-cell subsets alongside PBMC samples. The cohort comprised about 71 subjects: some 14 HAM/TSP patients, some 34 multiple sclerosis patients and 20 or so healthy controls.

This clonotype was recorded at least ten times. The antigen it binds to is not known. Base qualities are not recorded, but no much larger clone differs from it by a single base. cDNA synthesis used template-switch 5'RACE with a primer carrying a 10-nucleotide random unique molecular identifier tagging each TCR transcript. Over 180 million TCR-beta sequences, covering 15-18 subjects, were produced in each sequencing run. The RNeasy kit was used to extract total RNA. The KAPA Real-time Library Amplification kit was used to amplify TCR-beta VDJ regions with primers targeting the TCR constant region and the 5'RACE anchor. Sample indexes and Illumina adaptors were added in a first PCR, and a second PCR then increased library yield. After Ampure bead purification, the TCR product of roughly 650 bp was size-selected on a 2% E-gel SizeSelection system. Before pooling, library quality was assessed on a Bioanalyzer, concentration was determined with Qubit, and library quantification was performed with the Kapa Library Quantification kit. Paired-end 2 x 150 bp sequencing of the libraries was performed on an Illumina HiSeq 2500. To increase sequence diversity, about 25-30% phiX was spiked into each library pool. In the authors' own workflow: Quality-filtered reads were processed with the UMI-based MiGEC pipeline, and over 85% of raw TCR sequences were removed by the MiGEC pipeline during error correction. VDJ genes were aligned to IMGT germline references, and clonotypes were defined by unique CDR3 amino acid sequence plus V-J genes. Clonal expansion, Shannon diversity and CDR3 relatedness (CalcPairwiseDistances, ClusterSamples) were evaluated with VDJtools, and phylogenetic trees were built with CLCbio workbench. Clones with at least 8 unique UMIs were defined as expanded, with this threshold being based on coefficient-of-variation modelling across technical triplicates. The public reads were reanalyzed by TCRdb: fastp trimming at Q25, MiXCR alignment, in-frame beta chains only. When rows share a CDR3 protein, they turn into one entry using the most common DNA and genes. TCRdb, not the authors, supplied the V and J calls. Within this sample are tens of thousands of distinct CDR3 sequences, with 3% to 4% of them counted one time only. The ten largest make up approximately 3.5% of the sample.

Beyond this particular receptor, the publication reports: The MS cluster showed no association with clinical or MRI features, and the authors stated that larger cohorts are needed. Across subjects, expanded clones never shared an identical CDR3 amino acid sequence, which suggests that the TCR-beta repertoires in every group were private. The highest TCR clonal expansion was observed in HAM/TSP patients, whereas the lowest was observed in MS patients, even when compared with healthy controls. Repertoires from 18 of 34 MS patients were grouped by phylogenetic analysis into a cluster of related CDR3 sequences, suggesting a possible repertoire-level signature.

For unsorted PBMC libraries, 2 million PBMCs were used after storage in RNAlater at -80 degrees C until RNA extraction. Multiple sclerosis patients were enrolled in a US clinical protocol under which disease progression was evaluated by magnetic resonance imaging. Peripheral blood underwent Ficoll-Hypaque density gradient centrifugation to isolate PBMCs, which were then cryopreserved in liquid nitrogen. Sample: PBMCs. The sequence was obtained from a man in his forties with multiple sclerosis.

The nucleotide sequence reads as follows: TGTGCCAGCAGCCAAGGTCGTGGGAACATTCAGTACTTC. This codes for CASSQGRGNIQYF. The chain is assembled from TRBV3-1 and TRBJ2-4; no D segment can be confidently identified. As encoded in the germline V gene (reference sequence), CDR1 is LGHDT while CDR2 is YNNKEL. The CDR3 spans 13 residues, from the cysteine through the phenylalanine. CDR3 DNA is the only sequence kept; it has 39 bases, read in frame from the first base. V and J lose 1 base and 7 bases, and a span of 8 bases separates them. Full variable domain (CDR3 extended with the reference TRBV3-1 and TRBJ2-4 proteins): DTAVSQTPKYLVTQMGNDKSIKCEQNLGHDTMYWYKQDSKKFLKIMFSYNNKELIINETVPNRFSPKSPDKAHLNLHINSLELGDSAVYFCASSQGRGNIQYFGAGTRLSVL.